This TCR beta chain is drawn from a study of blood T cell repertoires in COVID-19. Study-level information: T cells, B-cell-depleted T cells, or PBMCs supplied cDNA or gDNA.

Germline-derived CDR1 and CDR2 are SQVTM and ANQGSEA. This CDR3 contains 12 residues. Trimming left V 4 bases short and J 8 bases short, with 12 bases between. While infection was still active, Seattle patients were enrolled and then followed longitudinally. In the original processing: By means of reference gene primer amplification, nucleated cell counts were estimated. Clones were read by immunoSEQ multiplex PCR, and TCRdb kept only the in-frame ones, dropping some. That table supplies the V and J calls and clone size; D and trimming were determined from the DNA. The table includes some 290,000 clones, approximately 87% detected once.

This chain uses TRBV29-1 with TRBJ2-1, with a possible D match to TRBD1 (5 bases). Sequencing was carried out using peripheral blood. This receptor was obtained from a woman younger than 45 with COVID-19, enrolled during active disease. The CDR3 DNA reads as TGCAGCGTTGGACAGTTTTTGGATGAGCAGTTCTTC. Translating it yields CSVGQFLDEQFF.